These T cell receptor beta chains were read from a single sample in a study of early T cells in non-severe SARS-CoV-2 infection. MiXCR, applied by TCRdb to the 5' RACE reads, yields one record per CDR3 protein. This repertoire shows fewer than 75,000 distinct CDR3 sequences, about 17% found once; its top ten account for roughly 8.2%. The source was whole blood, collected at baseline. These receptors were collected from an adult who was a healthcare worker with PCR-confirmed SARS-CoV-2 infection or an uninfected control (not recorded which). CDR3s include the opening cysteine and the closing phenylalanine or tryptophan. The D gene is left open where the match is weak. Clone size is shown for a subset of rows, as once, few, many or a class of expanded clone.

abundance | j_gene | d_gene | v_gene | CDR3aa | CDR3nt
. | TRBJ2-7 | TRBD1 | TRBV4-1 | CASSLRDSKYEQYF | TGCGCCAGCAGCCTCCGGGACAGCAAATACGAGCAGTACTTC
. | TRBJ1-5 | TRBD1 | TRBV3-1 | CASSPGQGRQPQHF | TGTGCCAGCAGCCCCGGACAGGGTCGGCAGCCCCAGCATTTT
. | TRBJ1-5 | . | TRBV10-2 | CASGLAGPQSQPQHF | TGCGCCAGCGGTTTAGCGGGTCCCCAAAGTCAGCCCCAGCATTTT
. | TRBJ2-1 | . | TRBV28 | CASSSRTEQFF | TGTGCCAGCAGTTCCCGGACAGAGCAGTTCTTC
many | TRBJ2-2 | TRBD1 | TRBV11-3 | CASSTGISGGTGELFF | TGTGCCAGCAGCACCGGAATTTCAGGGGGCACCGGGGAGCTGTTTTTT
few | TRBJ2-1 | . | TRBV19 | CASSIEGETEQFF | TGTGCCAGTAGTATAGAGGGGGAGACTGAGCAGTTCTTC
. | TRBJ2-1 | . | TRBV27 | CASTPPGQSNEQFF | TGTGCCAGCACTCCCCCGGGGCAGTCTAATGAGCAGTTCTTC
. | TRBJ2-5 | . | TRBV11-2 | CASSLLWQETQYF | TGTGCCAGCAGCTTATTGTGGCAAGAGACCCAGTACTTC
few | TRBJ1-6 | TRBD1 | TRBV7-9 | CASSPGTGRNSPLHF | TGTGCCAGCAGCCCAGGGACAGGGCGGAATTCACCCCTCCACTTT
. | TRBJ2-4 | TRBD1 | TRBV29-1 | CSVSDRVKNIQYF | TGCAGCGTCAGCGACAGGGTCAAAAACATTCAGTACTTC
few | TRBJ2-2 | . | TRBV10-2 | CASMGSAGELFF | TGCGCCAGCATGGGGTCAGCCGGGGAGCTGTTTTTT